Shown below are 17 T cell receptor beta chains from a single sample sequenced in a study of OX40 agonist ivuxolimab in advanced cancers. The protocol was immunoSEQ multiplex PCR, while the TCRdb copy is restricted to in-frame clones and leaves out a portion. The table has approximately 75,000 clones, approximately 81% seen once; the top ten hold 6% to 7.5%. The sample consisted of CD4+ or CD8+ T cells sorted from blood, taken in a trial of the OX40 agonist ivuxolimab. These receptors originate from an adult with an advanced solid tumor such as melanoma, head and neck, liver or kidney cancer.

This clone has just a few counts. The chain has TRBV4-1 and TRBJ2-7; the D is unclear. This CDR3 contains 12 residues. The germline V gene encodes CDR1 MGHRA and CDR2 YSYEKL. V shed 3 bases and J shed 6 bases, with 9 bases lying between them. CDR3 amino acids: CASSHRMGEQYF. The CDR3 nucleotides are TGCGCCAGCAGCCATCGGATGGGCGAGCAGTACTTC.

The CDR3 loop reads CASSKLVRSIQYF. As DNA, the CDR3 is TGTGCCAGCAGCAAACTAGTCAGGTCCATTCAGTACTTC. The chain employs TRBV21-1 and TRBJ2-4. TRBV21-1 is an annotated pseudogene. The CDR3 runs 13 residues.

This clone was detected only once. CDR3 bases: TGTGCCAGCAGCCCGCGACAGAACCTCTACGAGCAGTACTTC. Its protein is CASSPRQNLYEQYF. This chain joins TRBV7-2 and TRBJ2-7; a possible D gene is TRBD1 (5 bases). The V gene lost 5 bases and the J gene lost 3 bases, with 14 bases spanning the gap. The CDR3 runs 14 residues. Germline values: CDR1 SGHTA, CDR2 FQGNSA.

The chain employs TRBV19 and TRBJ2-2, with 11 nucleotides matching TRBD1. J was trimmed by 7 bases and V by 5 bases; bases with no gene match: 9. This CDR3 is built from 16 residues. Germline V gene lookup returns CDR1 LNHDA and CDR2 SQIVND (reference sequence). CDR3 loop: CASSPGTGGFGGELFF. The CDR3 region has the DNA TGTGCCAGTAGTCCCGGGACAGGGGGTTTTGGCGGGGAGCTGTTTTTT.

The chain combines TRBV28 with TRBJ1-6, with TRBD1 matching over 8 bases. CDR1 is MDHEN and CDR2 is SYDVKM in the germline V gene. This CDR3 spans 14 amino acids. After removal of 5 bases from V and 9 bases from J, the junction contained 6 bases not matched to a gene. As DNA, the CDR3 is TGTGCCAGCAGTGACGGACAGGGTACTTCACCCCTCCACTTT. It yields the protein CASSDGQGTSPLHF.

The chain recombines TRBV5-1 with TRBJ2-6; either TRBD1 or TRBD2 may fit D (5 bases each). Per germline, CDR1 SGHRS and CDR2 YFSETQ. Trimming shortened V by 2 bases and J by 0 bases, and 15 bases separated the two germline ends. The CDR3 is made up of 18 amino acids. The CDR3, as DNA: TGCGCCAGCAGCTTAGTGTCAGGGAGAATCTCTGGGGCCAACGTCCTGACTTTC. Protein: CASSLVSGRISGANVLTF. Based on the CDR3 plus reference TRBV5-1 and TRBJ2-6, the full variable domain is KAGVTQTPRYLIKTRGQQVTLSCSPISGHRSVSWYQQTPGQGLQFLFEYFSETQRNKGNFPGRFSGRQFSNSRSEMNVSTLELGDSALYLCASSLVSGRISGANVLTFGAGSRLTVL.

Points on this clone: In this CDR3 the conserved last residue, phenylalanine or tryptophan, is missing, so a read error is likely. This chain joins TRBV30 and TRBJ1-2; possible D gene TRBD1, 5 bases. CDR3 length equals 14 residues. Per the germline V gene, CDR1 is GTSNPN and CDR2 is SVGIG (reference sequence). The V gene lost 3 bases and the J gene lost 2 bases, with 13 bases spanning the gap. The CDR3 sequence: CAWSRDAVNYGYTL. The CDR3 DNA is TGTGCCTGGAGCCGGGACGCAGTAAACTATGGCTACACCCTC.

The chain has TRBV4-2 and TRBJ1-1; TRBD1 might be the D (5 bases). V lost 10 bases and J 1 base, leaving 13 bases between the germline ends. This CDR3 contains 13 residues. Germline loops: CDR1 LGHNA, CDR2 YNFKEQ. The CDR3 here is CATRVFSNTEAFF. CDR3 nucleotides: TGTGCCACCAGGGTCTTCTCGAACACTGAAGCTTTCTTT.

The chain uses TRBV5-1 and TRBJ2-7, with 7 bases aligning to TRBD1. The junction had 7 bases not matched to a gene; V was cut back by 4 bases and J by 0 bases. CDR1 is SGHRS, CDR2 YFSETQ, per germline. The CDR3 length is 15 residues. In DNA, the CDR3 is TGCGCCAGCAGCCCCCGACAGGGTAGCTCCTACGAGCAGTACTTC. Translating gives CASSPRQGSSYEQYF.

The chain carries TRBV5-1 and TRBJ1-4; D gene uncertain. Germline CDR1 is SGHRS and CDR2 is YFSETQ. The CDR3 is made up of 14 amino acids. V dropped 4 bases and J dropped 4 bases, with 11 bases sitting between them. CDR3 DNA: TGCGCCAGCAGCGCCACGGGTCGTAATGAAAAACTGTTTTTT. Protein sequence: CASSATGRNEKLFF.

The V gene is TRBV5-1, the J gene TRBJ2-3; tentatively, D is TRBD2 (5 bases). Germline V gene sequence: CDR1 SGHRS, CDR2 YFSETQ. The length of the CDR3 is 14 residues. The V end lost 2 bases, the J end lost 5 bases, and 12 bases lay between the germline ends. The CDR3 DNA sequence: TGCGCCAGCAGCTTCTCCCGGGCGGGAGATACGCAGTATTTT. This encodes CASSFSRAGDTQYF.

The chain recombines TRBV6-1 with TRBJ1-1; 7 bases fit TRBD1. The CDR3 contains 14 residues. Germline CDR1 is MNHNS and CDR2 is SASEGT. V lost 10 bases and J lost 3; bases outside the gene matches: 11. In nucleotides, the CDR3 is TGTGCCACTCTAGGACAGGCGGCTTACACTGAAGCTTTCTTT. Residues: CATLGQAAYTEAFF.

The chain couples TRBV5-5 to TRBJ1-1; no firm D call. Germline V gene sequence: CDR1 SGHKS, CDR2 YYEKEE (reference sequence). The CDR3 is made up of 14 amino acids. V was shortened by 4 bases and J by 0 bases, with 10 bases between the two germline ends. The CDR3 sequence: CASSPGPLNTEAFF. CDR3 sequence (DNA): TGTGCCAGCAGCCCTGGACCTTTGAACACTGAAGCTTTCTTT.

This chain links TRBV5-1 with TRBJ2-6; D not resolved. Per the germline V gene, CDR1 is SGHRS and CDR2 is YFSETQ. With 4 bases removed from V and 0 bases from J, the gap between germline ends came to 5 bases. The CDR3 length is 14 residues. CDR3 in DNA: TGCGCCAGCAGCACGAACTCTGGGGCCAACGTCCTGACTTTC. It translates to CASSTNSGANVLTF.

This chain connects TRBV19 to TRBJ1-3, with TRBD1 as a possible D gene (6 bases). V lost 2 bases and J 2 bases, leaving 7 bases between the germline ends. CDR1 is LNHDA, CDR2 SQIVND, per germline (reference sequence). This CDR3 comprises 14 residues. The CDR3 sequence is CASSIPGAGNTIYF. Here the CDR3 DNA reads TGTGCCAGTAGTATACCAGGGGCTGGAAACACCATATATTTT.

The chain couples TRBV5-1 to TRBJ1-2; unclear D gene. The CDR3 spans 13 residues. Germline V CDR1 and CDR2: SGHRS, YFSETQ. V was clipped by 0 bases and J by 3 bases, with 6 bases between them. The CDR3 loop is CASSLEPDYGYTF. The CDR3 DNA reads as TGCGCCAGCAGCTTGGAACCCGACTATGGCTACACCTTC.

The chain uses TRBV30 and TRBJ2-7; D call uncertain. V dropped 0 bases and J dropped 3 bases, with 18 bases sitting between them. Germline V gene data show CDR1 as GTSNPN and CDR2 as SVGIG (reference sequence). The CDR3 is made up of 16 amino acids. The CDR3 nucleotides read TGTGCCTGGAGTGTACAATTGGTTGGGAAAAACTACGAGCAGTACTTC. It translates to CAWSVQLVGKNYEQYF. Based on the CDR3 plus reference TRBV30 and TRBJ2-7, the full variable domain is SQTIHQWPATLVQPVGSPLSLECTVEGTSNPNLYWYRQAAGRGLQLLFYSVGIGQISSEVPQNLSASRPQDRQFILSSKKLLLSDSGFYLCAWSVQLVGKNYEQYFGPGTRLTVT.